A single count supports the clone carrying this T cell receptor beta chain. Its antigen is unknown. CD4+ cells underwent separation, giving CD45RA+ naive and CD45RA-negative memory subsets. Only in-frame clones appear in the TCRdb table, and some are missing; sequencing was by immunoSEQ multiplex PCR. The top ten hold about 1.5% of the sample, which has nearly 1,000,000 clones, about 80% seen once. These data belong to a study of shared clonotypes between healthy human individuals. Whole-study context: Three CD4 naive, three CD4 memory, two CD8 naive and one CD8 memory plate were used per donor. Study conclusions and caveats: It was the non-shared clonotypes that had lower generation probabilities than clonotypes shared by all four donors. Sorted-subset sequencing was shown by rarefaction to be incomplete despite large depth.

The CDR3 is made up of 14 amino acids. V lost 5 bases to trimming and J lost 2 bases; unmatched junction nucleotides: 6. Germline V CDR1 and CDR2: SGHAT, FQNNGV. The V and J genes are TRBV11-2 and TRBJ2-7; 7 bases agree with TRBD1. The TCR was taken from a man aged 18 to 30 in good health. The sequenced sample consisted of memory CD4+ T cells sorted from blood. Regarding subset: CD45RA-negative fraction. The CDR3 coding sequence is TGTGCCAGCAGCGCCTCAGGGGGTCCCTACGAGCAGTACTTC. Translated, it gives CASSASGGPYEQYF.